The 19 T cell receptor beta chains reported below all come from one sample, sequenced in a study of blood T cell repertoires in COVID-19. Sequenced by immunoSEQ multiplex PCR; TCRdb stores in-frame clones only, minus some. The profile shows around 200,000 clones, over 70% of them singletons. Sequenced material: peripheral blood. The source of these receptors is a woman in her 70s with acute or convalescent COVID-19.

This sequence joins TRBV7-9 and TRBJ2-3; a possible D gene is TRBD1 (5 bases). With 1 base removed from V and 4 bases from J, the gap between germline ends came to 18 bases. Per the germline V gene, CDR1 is SEHNR and CDR2 is FQNEAQ (reference sequence). This CDR3 is 17 amino acids long. This CDR3 is CASSLGSKQGISDTQYF. The CDR3 DNA reads TGTGCCAGCAGCTTAGGTTCCAAGCAGGGTATATCAGATACGCAGTATTTT.

The chain combines TRBV5-1 with TRBJ2-3, with D perhaps TRBD1 (5 bases). V lost 2 bases and J 7 bases, leaving 8 bases between the germline ends. Germline loops: CDR1 SGHRS, CDR2 YFSETQ. The CDR3 runs 12 residues. CDR3 sequence reads: CASSLPGNTQYF. CDR3 bases: TGCGCCAGCAGCTTACCAGGGAATACGCAGTATTTT. Full variable domain (missing parts from reference TRBV5-1 and TRBJ2-3): KAGVTQTPRYLIKTRGQQVTLSCSPISGHRSVSWYQQTPGQGLQFLFEYFSETQRNKGNFPGRFSGRQFSNSRSEMNVSTLELGDSALYLCASSLPGNTQYFGPGTRLTVL.

The V call is TRBV30, the J call TRBJ2-3; TRBD2 is a possible D gene (5 bases). CDR3 length equals 14 residues. V was trimmed by 3 bases and J by 2 bases, leaving 12 bases between them. The germline V gene has CDR1 GTSNPN and CDR2 SVGIG (reference sequence). The CDR3 reads CAWSLRTATDTQYF. The CDR3 nucleotides read TGTGCCTGGAGCTTACGGACTGCCACAGATACGCAGTATTTT. Complete variable domain (other parts from reference TRBV30 and TRBJ2-3): SQTIHQWPATLVQPVGSPLSLECTVEGTSNPNLYWYRQAAGRGLQLLFYSVGIGQISSEVPQNLSASRPQDRQFILSSKKLLLSDSGFYLCAWSLRTATDTQYFGPGTRLTVL.

This clone occurred a few times. The V gene is TRBV3-1 (or the pseudogene TRBV3-2), the J gene TRBJ2-2; 9 bases line up with TRBD2. This CDR3 contains 16 residues. Trimming took 5 bases from V and 1 from J; bases not matched to a gene: 5. Looked up from germline, CDR1 is LGHDT and CDR2 is YNNKEL (reference sequence). The CDR3 loop reads CASSYPTSGNTGELFF. The CDR3 DNA follows: TGTGCCAGCAGCTACCCGACTAGCGGGAACACCGGGGAGCTGTTTTTT.

The CDR3 sequence is CASSLAMTGIPGTTNEKLFF. Here the CDR3 DNA reads TGTGCCAGCAGCTTAGCCATGACAGGGATTCCCGGTACAACTAATGAAAAACTGTTTTTT. The genes are TRBV7-8 and TRBJ1-4, with 7 bases fitting TRBD1. This CDR3 comprises 20 residues. V lost 0 bases and J lost 0; bases outside the gene matches: 13. CDR1 SGHVS and CDR2 FQNEAQ come from the germline V gene.

This chain joins TRBV19 and TRBJ1-4, with D possibly being TRBD1 (5 bases). The CDR3 covers 15 residues. The germline gives CDR1 LNHDA, CDR2 SQIVND (reference sequence). The ends were cut back, 9 bases at V and 4 bases at J, with 18 bases in the middle. CDR3 coding DNA: TGTGCCAGCAGGATGGAGGGGCAGGGTAATGAAAAACTGTTTTTT. Protein sequence: CASRMEGQGNEKLFF. The variable domain in full, completed from reference TRBV19 and TRBJ1-4, reads DGGITQSPKYLFRKEGQNVTLSCEQNLNHDAMYWYRQDPGQGLRLIYYSQIVNDFQKGDIAEGYSVSREKKESFPLTVTSAQKNPTAFYLCASRMEGQGNEKLFFGSGTQLSVL.

The chain joins TRBV10-3 to TRBJ1-2; 9 bases align to TRBD1. Trimming cost V 3 bases and J 2 bases; bases outside gene matches: 4. CDR1 is ENHRY, CDR2 SYGVKD, per germline. The CDR3 is 15 residues long. CDR3 bases: TGTGCCATCAGTGAACAGGGGGCCCAGAACTATGGCTACACCTTC. Its translation is CAISEQGAQNYGYTF.

The J gene is TRBJ2-7, the V gene TRBV24-1, with TRBD2 identical over 11 bases. The CDR3 loop spans 15 amino acids. Germline V gene lookup returns CDR1 KGHDR and CDR2 SFDVKD. Trimming took 1 base from V and 3 from J; bases not matched to a gene: 1. CDR3: CATSDFTSGSYEQYF. The CDR3 DNA reads as TGTGCCACCAGTGATTTCACTAGCGGGAGCTACGAGCAGTACTTC.

This clone was detected once. The V call is TRBV9, the J call TRBJ2-7; a possible D gene is TRBD2 (6 bases). V lost 2 bases, J lost 7 bases, and 16 bases lay in between. This CDR3 has 14 residues. Germline CDR1 SGDLS, CDR2 YYNGEE. The CDR3 nucleotides read TGTGCCAGCAGCGTGGGGGGTCTGGCGGGGGAGCAGTACTTC. As protein: CASSVGGLAGEQYF.

The genes are TRBV12-3 or TRBV12-4 and TRBJ2-3; D gene unclear. Trimming pared 4 bases from V and 5 bases from J, leaving 7 bases between. The CDR3 loop spans 12 amino acids. The CDR3 nucleotides read TGTGCCAGCAGTTCCCAGTTAGATACGCAGTATTTT. This gives the protein CASSSQLDTQYF.

The chain recombines TRBV10-3 with TRBJ2-7; D is perhaps TRBD2 (5 bases). The ends were cut back, 10 bases at V and 3 bases at J, with 10 bases in the middle. The CDR3 spans 11 residues. Germline loops: CDR1 ENHRY, CDR2 SYGVKD. For the CDR3, the DNA is TGTGCCACTAGAGAGGGCTACGAGCAGTACTTC. Amino acids: CATREGYEQYF.

This clone was seen a handful of times. The V gene is TRBV5-1, the J gene TRBJ2-2, with a tentative D call TRBD2 (6 bases). The CDR3 covers 17 residues. Looked up from germline, CDR1 is SGHRS and CDR2 is YFSETQ. With 3 bases removed from V and 1 base from J, the gap between germline ends came to 16 bases. The CDR3 here is CASSYGSRGVNTGELFF. CDR3 DNA: TGCGCCAGCAGCTATGGTTCTCGCGGGGTGAACACCGGGGAGCTGTTTTTT.

This clone was counted a few times. This chain joins TRBV5-5 and TRBJ1-4, with 8 positions matching TRBD1. V shed 0 bases and J 6 bases; nucleotides not matched to a gene: 1. CDR3 length: 14 residues. CDR1 and CDR2 from the germline V gene are SGHKS and YYEKEE (reference sequence). CDR3 sequence: CASSLAGQDEKLFF. Here the CDR3 DNA reads TGTGCCAGCAGCTTGGCGGGACAGGATGAAAAACTGTTTTTT.

The J gene is TRBJ1-4, the V gene TRBV5-6; D remains ambiguous. The germline V and J ends were trimmed by 4 bases and 1 base, with 11 bases remaining between them. The CDR3 has 15 residues. Germline V gene lookup returns CDR1 SGHDT and CDR2 YYEEEE. DNA of the CDR3: TGTGCCAGCAGCCGACTCGGGAGAACTAATGAAAAACTGTTTTTT. Amino acid sequence: CASSRLGRTNEKLFF.

This chain joins TRBV7-3 and TRBJ2-2, with TRBD1 identical over 11 bases. This CDR3 is 17 amino acids long. With 5 bases clipped from V and 7 bases from J, the junction kept 12 bases outside the gene matches. The germline V gene has CDR1 SGHTA and CDR2 FQGTGA. The CDR3 DNA reads TGTGCCAGCAGCAACAACCGGGACAGGGGGATGAGCGGGGAGCTGTTTTTT. Its protein is CASSNNRDRGMSGELFF.

V usage is TRBV20-1 and J usage is TRBJ1-1; TRBD1 might be the D (6 bases). The V end lost 5 bases, the J end lost 8 bases, and 9 bases lay between the germline ends. Germline loops: CDR1 DFQATT, CDR2 SNEGSKA (reference sequence). The CDR3 totals 10 residues. CDR3 nucleotides: TGCAGTGCTTGGGGGACAGAAGCTTTCTTT. Translation: CSAWGTEAFF.

Note on this clone: The same CDR3 can be traced to other DNA sequences in this sample. The rearrangement links TRBV28 to TRBJ2-7, with TRBD1 matching over 8 bases. Germline V lookup: CDR1 MDHEN, CDR2 SYDVKM. V lost 5 bases, J lost 4 bases, and 10 bases stayed unmatched. The CDR3 has 15 amino acids. This CDR3 reads CASSPSGTGGYEQYF. Written as DNA, the CDR3 is TGTGCCAGCAGTCCATCCGGGACAGGAGGATACGAGCAGTACTTC.

V usage is TRBV27 and J usage is TRBJ2-7; D unclear. Germline V gene data show CDR1 as MNHEY and CDR2 as SMNVEV (reference sequence). The CDR3 has 13 amino acids. Trimming pared 0 bases from V and 6 bases from J, leaving 9 bases between. The CDR3 is CASSLSSPLEQYF. The CDR3 nucleotides read TGTGCCAGCAGTTTATCCAGTCCCCTCGAGCAGTACTTC.

This clone turned up a few times. The chain couples TRBV5-4 to TRBJ2-2; perhaps TRBD1 as D (5 bases). Germline V gene sequence: CDR1 SGHNT, CDR2 YYREEE (reference sequence). The CDR3 is made up of 16 amino acids. The ends were cut back, 0 bases at V and 2 bases at J, with 11 bases in the middle. CDR3 bases: TGTGCCAGCAGCTTGGGGCAGCAGGGCAACACCGGGGAGCTGTTTTTT. Amino acid sequence: CASSLGQQGNTGELFF.